These 20 T cell receptor beta chains originate from one sample sequenced in a study of shared clonotypes between healthy human individuals. Sequencing used immunoSEQ multiplex PCR; TCRdb keeps in-frame clones, though not all of them. The data contain some 530,000 clones, around 80% of them singletons. The sequencing input was PBMCs. The receptors originated from a woman aged 40-49 years in good health. Some clones in this sample may be carry-over from other donors' samples.

The chain employs TRBV11-2 and TRBJ1-2, with 12 bases that match TRBD1. Germline trimming cut 5 bases from V and 3 bases from J; bases unmatched to any gene: 13. From germline, CDR1 is SGHAT and CDR2 FQNNGV. There are 18 residues in the CDR3. This CDR3 is CASSRTRAGTGGDYGYTF. The CDR3 nucleotides are TGTGCCAGCAGCCGAACCCGGGCCGGGACAGGGGGCGACTATGGCTACACCTTC.

The sample holds one count of this clone. This chain joins TRBV30 and TRBJ2-5; 8 bases line up with TRBD1. CDR3 length: 15 amino acids. Germline CDR1 GTSNPN, CDR2 SVGIG (reference sequence). V lost 3 bases to trimming and J lost 5 bases; unmatched junction nucleotides: 11. In DNA, the CDR3 is TGTGCCTGGAGCCATTCGGACAGGGTGGTGGAGACCCAGTACTTC. This codes for CAWSHSDRVVETQYF.

This rearrangement joins TRBV7-2 to TRBJ2-5; possible D gene TRBD1, 6 bases. The closer fit of TRBJ2-7 to the DNA end suggests the J call may be wrong. This CDR3 is 13 amino acids long. The germline CDR1 and CDR2 sequences are SGHTA and FQGNSA. The CDR3 here is CASSRDKTYEQYF. The CDR3 bases are TGTGCCAGCAGCCGGGACAAGACCTACGAGCAGTACTTC.

V is TRBV11-2 and J is TRBJ2-1, with 8 bases fitting TRBD1. The CDR3 loop spans 14 amino acids. CDR1 is SGHAT and CDR2 is FQNNGV in the germline V gene. With V trimmed by 1 base and J by 7 bases, 3 bases remained unmatched. The CDR3 sequence: CASSLGRGHNEQFF. The CDR3 bases are TGTGCCAGCAGCTTAGGCAGGGGGCATAATGAGCAGTTCTTC.

With respect to this clone: This probably arose from a read error, given a far larger clone one base away. The chain recombines TRBV29-1 with TRBJ2-7; D remains ambiguous. Germline V gives CDR1 SQVTM, CDR2 ANQGSEA. This CDR3 contains 11 residues. CDR3 region: CSVDSGYGQYF. The DNA of the CDR3 is TGCAGCGTTGATTCGGGTTACGGGCAGTACTTC.

V gene TRBV15 combines with J gene TRBJ2-3; 7 bases match TRBD1. Losses at the gene ends were 5 bases for V and 3 bases for J; bases not matched to a gene: 8. This CDR3 has 15 amino acids. Germline V CDR1 and CDR2: LNHNV, YYDKDF (reference sequence). CDR3 DNA: TGTGCCACCAGCGGTAGACAGGGTGAGACAGATACGCAGTATTTT. Its translation: CATSGRQGETDTQYF.

The CDR3 reads CASSLNALAGGTPTDTQYF. DNA of the CDR3: TGTGCCAGCAGTTTAAATGCGCTAGCGGGAGGGACGCCCACAGATACGCAGTATTTT. The chain has TRBV28 and TRBJ2-3; the match to TRBD2 covers 12 bases. CDR1 is MDHEN, CDR2 SYDVKM, per germline. J was trimmed by 2 bases and V by 2 bases; bases with no gene match: 11. The CDR3 spans 19 residues.

The chain combines TRBV2 with TRBJ2-2, with 10 bases lining up with TRBD2. The germline V gene encodes CDR1 SNHLY and CDR2 FYNNEI. The CDR3 covers 15 residues. The trim removed 5 bases at V and 4 bases at J, leaving 4 bases unmatched. CDR3 bases: TGTGCCAGCAGTTTTAGCGGGAGGAGCACCGGGGAGCTGTTTTTT. Translating it yields CASSFSGRSTGELFF.

This clone was recorded once. The CDR3 reads CAIHDGGGKGTQYF. In DNA, the CDR3 is TGTGCCATCCACGACGGAGGGGGCAAGGGCACGCAGTATTTT. The genes are TRBV7-9 and TRBJ2-3; a possible D gene is TRBD1 (7 bases). The CDR3 consists of 14 residues. In germline, CDR1 is SEHNR, CDR2 FQNEAQ (reference sequence). Trimming took 10 bases from V and 9 from J, leaving 23 bases between them.

The chain recombines TRBV28 with TRBJ2-7; 10 bases are a match to TRBD1. The J segment lost 0 bases and the V segment lost 6 bases, leaving 5 bases of the junction unmatched. CDR1 and CDR2 from the germline V gene are MDHEN and SYDVKM. The CDR3 contains 15 residues. In nucleotides, the CDR3 is TGTGCCAGCAGGGACAGGGGGTCCAGCTCCTACGAGCAGTACTTC. Translating gives CASRDRGSSSYEQYF.

This chain uses TRBV6-1 with TRBJ2-7; a possible D gene is TRBD1 (5 bases). Germline V lookup: CDR1 MNHNS, CDR2 SASEGT. The CDR3 is made up of 12 amino acids. V was cut by 10 bases and J by 4 bases, with 14 bases left in between. The CDR3: CAISREGYEQYF. CDR3 nucleotides: TGTGCCATCAGCAGGGAAGGTTACGAGCAGTACTTC.

The sample holds a few counts of this clone. The rearrangement uses TRBV29-1 and TRBJ2-2; maybe TRBD1 (8 bases). The V gene lost 7 bases and the J gene lost 5 bases, with 14 bases spanning the gap. This CDR3 has 13 amino acids. The germline gives CDR1 SQVTM, CDR2 ANQGSEA. The chain's CDR3 is CSGNRGGTGELFF. Here the CDR3 DNA reads TGCAGCGGCAACAGGGGGGGGACCGGGGAGCTGTTTTTT.

A note on this clone: Other DNA sequences in this specimen translate into the identical CDR3. CDR3 nucleotide sequence: TGTGCCAGCAGCTTAGCGACTAGCGGGAGTAGAAATGAGCAGTTCTTC. Protein product: CASSLATSGSRNEQFF. The chain has TRBV7-6 and TRBJ2-1; 12 positions agree with TRBD2. CDR1 SGHVS and CDR2 FNYEAQ come from the germline V gene. The CDR3 consists of 16 residues. The trim removed 0 bases at V and 7 bases at J, leaving 4 bases unmatched.

This chain links TRBV18 with TRBJ1-1, with D hard to call. The CDR3 is 14 amino acids. CDR1 and CDR2 from the germline V gene are KGHSH and LQKENI. The V and J ends lost 3 bases and 3 bases respectively, with 11 bases between them. Here the CDR3 reads CASSPPSVDTEAFF. The CDR3 nucleotides read TGTGCCAGCTCACCGCCCTCGGTTGACACTGAAGCTTTCTTT.

This chain connects TRBV7-9 to TRBJ1-4; 7 bases line up with TRBD1. Per the germline V gene, CDR1 is SEHNR and CDR2 is FQNEAQ (reference sequence). The CDR3 runs to 17 residues. V lost 7 bases to trimming and J lost 4 bases; unmatched junction nucleotides: 15. The DNA for the CDR3 is TGTGCCAGCAATCCAATAGGGGGGGGACAGAATAATGAAAAACTGTTTTTT. It codes for CASNPIGGGQNNEKLFF.

The DNA of the CDR3 is TGTGCCATCAGTGAGTCATCCCTCAGCGGCCCGGATACGCAGTATTTT. Its protein is CAISESSLSGPDTQYF. The V and J genes are TRBV10-3 and TRBJ2-3, with D possibly TRBD2 on 5 matching bases. The CDR3 has 16 residues. CDR1 and CDR2 (germline): ENHRY, SYGVKD. V shed 0 bases and J shed 6 bases, with 16 bases lying between them.

On this clone itself: A much larger clone is a single base away; this may be a read error. This chain uses TRBV11-2 with TRBJ1-2, with D unresolved. V was shortened by 1 base and J by 3 bases, with 6 bases between the two germline ends. CDR3 length: 13 residues. Germline assignment: CDR1 SGHAT and CDR2 FQNNGV. CDR3 protein: CASSLGADYGYTF. The CDR3 coding sequence is TGTGCCAGCAGCTTAGGGGCAGACTATGGCTACACCTTC. The whole variable domain, remainder taken from reference TRBV11-2 and TRBJ1-2, is EAGVAQSPRYKIIEKRQSVAFWCNPISGHATLYWYQQILGQGPKLLIQFQNNGVVDDSQLPKDRFSAERLKGVDSTLKIQPAKLEDSAVYLCASSLGADYGYTFGSGTRLTVV.

With regard to this clone: This may be a read error: a much more frequent sequence differs by one nucleotide. Within the sample, other DNA sequences also encode this same CDR3. The genes are TRBV29-1 and TRBJ1-2; TRBD1 might be the D (5 bases). The CDR3 has 14 amino acids. Germline V gene data show CDR1 as SQVTM and CDR2 as ANQGSEA. V dropped 0 bases and J dropped 6 bases, with 14 bases sitting between them. The CDR3 DNA sequence: TGCAGCGTTGAAGATCGGGGGACGGGGAATGGCTACACCTTC. This translates into CSVEDRGTGNGYTF.

This chain connects TRBV28 to TRBJ1-5; the D gene is possibly TRBD1 (6 bases). The germline V gene has CDR1 MDHEN and CDR2 SYDVKM. CDR3 size: 16 residues. V was cut by 10 bases and J by 3 bases, with 22 bases left in between. The CDR3 coding sequence is TGTGCCACCCACGCGGGGAGGGGGTTTCTCAATCAGCCCCAGCATTTT. It encodes CATHAGRGFLNQPQHF.

This chain joins TRBV5-4 and TRBJ2-4, with TRBD1 matching 7 bases. Trimming took 2 bases from V and 6 from J; bases not matched to a gene: 2. The germline V gene has CDR1 SGHNT and CDR2 YYREEE (reference sequence). The CDR3 sequence is 13 residues long. This CDR3 is CASSFGDRNIQYF. The CDR3 DNA reads TGTGCCAGCAGCTTCGGGGACAGAAACATTCAGTACTTC.